This entry features one T cell receptor beta chain sequence. The data derive from a study of T cell responses to AZD1222 COVID-19 vaccine. Germline V gives CDR1 LNHDA, CDR2 SQIVND (reference sequence). The V gene lost 3 bases and the J gene lost 5 bases, with 17 bases spanning the gap. CDR3 length: 15 amino acids. Data came from immunoSEQ multiplex PCR; TCRdb stores just in-frame clones and leaves some out. The sample consists of about 150,000 clones, approximately 90% of them appearing once. This clonotype was obtained from an adult who had recovered from COVID-19. The input for sequencing was peripheral blood, taken after recovery from COVID-19. The chain is built from TRBV19 and TRBJ2-7, with D possibly being TRBD1 (6 bases). The CDR3 nucleotides are TGTGCCAGTAGTATGCCAGGGGATAGGGCCCACGAGCAGTACTTC. Translation: CASSMPGDRAHEQYF.